Each of the 30 T cell receptor beta chains below was sequenced from the same sample in a study of blood T cell repertoires in COVID-19. This table comes from immunoSEQ multiplex PCR, and its TCRdb copy is limited to in-frame clones, with some not included. This sample carries about 190,000 clones, roughly 84% of them seen once, and the ten largest clones take around 3.5%. Specimen: PBMCs or T cells enriched from blood (not recorded which). The receptors stem from a woman aged 25 to 39 who had recovered from COVID-19.

The chain uses TRBV6-1 and TRBJ2-1; 9 nucleotides line up with TRBD2. After removal of 4 bases from V and 0 bases from J, the junction contained 4 bases not matched to a gene. This CDR3 comprises 16 residues. Germline CDR1 MNHNS, CDR2 SASEGT. CDR3: CASSAPRGGSYNEQFF. CDR3 DNA: TGTGCCAGCAGTGCCCCGCGGGGGGGCTCCTACAATGAGCAGTTCTTC.

This chain joins TRBV11-1 and TRBJ1-6, with TRBD1 matching 7 bases. Trimming at V came to 5 bases and at J to 9 bases, leaving 7 bases not matched to a gene. The CDR3 is 14 residues long. Germline CDR1 and CDR2: SGHAT and FQDESV (reference sequence). CDR3 sequence (DNA): TGTGCCAGCAGCCACACGACAGGGCCTTCACCCCTCCACTTT. Translation: CASSHTTGPSPLHF.

The chain joins TRBV18 to TRBJ1-5; possible D gene TRBD1, 6 bases. The CDR3 has 15 amino acids. Germline V lookup: CDR1 KGHSH, CDR2 LQKENI. Trimming cost V 5 bases and J 2 bases, with 13 bases left between them. CDR3 coding DNA: TGTGCCAGCTCAGTACAGGGTTCGGGCAATCAGCCCCAGCATTTT. It codes for CASSVQGSGNQPQHF. Using reference TRBV18 and TRBJ1-5 for the parts outside the CDR3, the full variable domain is NAGVMQNPRHLVRRRGQEARLRCSPMKGHSHVYWYRQLPEEGLKFMVYLQKENIIDESGMPKERFSAEFPKEGPSILRIQQVVRGDSAAYFCASSVQGSGNQPQHFGDGTRLSIL.

The chain employs TRBV24-1 and TRBJ2-5; 7 bases agree with TRBD1. V lost 12 bases and J lost 2; bases outside the gene matches: 11. CDR1 and CDR2 (germline): KGHDR, SFDVKD. The CDR3 runs to 14 residues. The CDR3 DNA is TGTGCCCCCAATAGGGACAGCCTACAAGAGACCCAGTACTTC. Protein sequence: CAPNRDSLQETQYF.

This chain joins TRBV5-1 and TRBJ1-5; 10 nucleotides agree with TRBD1. V trimming: 4 bases; J trimming: 2 bases; junction bases outside the gene matches: 3. The CDR3 consists of 15 residues. Germline lookup yields CDR1 SGHRS and CDR2 YFSETQ. CDR3 sequence: CASSRGTGGNQPQHF. The CDR3 DNA follows: TGCGCCAGCAGCAGAGGGACAGGGGGCAATCAGCCCCAGCATTTT. Drawing the rest from reference TRBV5-1 and TRBJ1-5, the complete variable domain is KAGVTQTPRYLIKTRGQQVTLSCSPISGHRSVSWYQQTPGQGLQFLFEYFSETQRNKGNFPGRFSGRQFSNSRSEMNVSTLELGDSALYLCASSRGTGGNQPQHFGDGTRLSIL.

The chain employs TRBV28 and TRBJ1-3; the D gene is possibly TRBD1 (5 bases). CDR1 is MDHEN and CDR2 is SYDVKM in the germline V gene. CDR3 length equals 15 residues. V was trimmed by 5 bases and J by 4 bases, leaving 15 bases between them. In DNA form, the CDR3 reads TGTGCCAGCAGTCCCCACCTCGCAGGGGGAAACACCATATATTTT. It yields the protein CASSPHLAGGNTIYF.

The rearrangement joins TRBV10-1 to TRBJ2-3; a weak D match, TRBD2 (5 bases). The CDR3 spans 14 residues. Germline V lookup: CDR1 WNHNN, CDR2 SYGVQD (reference sequence). Trimming stripped 4 bases from V and 0 bases from J, with 8 bases between. DNA of the CDR3: TGCGCCAGCAGTGGAGAGGGTAGCACAGATACGCAGTATTTT. Encoded protein: CASSGEGSTDTQYF.

The chain is built from TRBV30 and TRBJ1-1, with TRBD1 matching over 8 bases. The CDR3 is 13 residues long. Germline V gene lookup returns CDR1 GTSNPN and CDR2 SVGIG (reference sequence). The V and J ends lost 1 base and 10 bases, in that order; junction bases with no gene match: 8. CDR3 sequence (DNA): TGTGCCTGGAGTGAGGGGACCGGACAGGGAGCTTTCTTT. Protein sequence: CAWSEGTGQGAFF.

This sequence joins TRBV21-1 and TRBJ2-7; no DNA check was done on the table's D call, TRBD1. TRBV21-1 is recorded as a pseudogene. The CDR3 covers 14 residues. CDR3: CASNGRDSYYEQYF. For the CDR3, the DNA is TGTGCCAGCAACGGGCGGGACAGTTACTACGAGCAGTACTTC.

The gene calls are TRBV6-6 and TRBJ2-2; 8 bases fit TRBD2. CDR1 is MNHNY and CDR2 is SVGAGI in the germline V gene (reference sequence). V lost 5 bases to trimming and J lost 1 base; unmatched junction nucleotides: 9. This CDR3 region has 17 residues. For the CDR3, the DNA is TGTGCCAGCAGTCCGAGGTGGACTAGCAAGAACACCGGGGAGCTGTTTTTT. Protein product: CASSPRWTSKNTGELFF.

This clone appeared a single time. This sequence joins TRBV28 and TRBJ1-5; D gene unclear. CDR3 size: 15 residues. V was pared by 4 bases and J by 0 bases, with 10 bases between. From germline, CDR1 is MDHEN and CDR2 SYDVKM. The CDR3 DNA sequence: TGTGCCAGCAGTTCTAACAGCTATAGCAATCAGCCCCAGCATTTT. This translates into CASSSNSYSNQPQHF.

The J gene is TRBJ2-5, the V gene TRBV2; TRBD2 agrees at 13 bases. Unmatched junction bases numbered 8, after V lost 6 bases and J lost 10 bases. CDR1 and CDR2 (germline): SNHLY, FYNNEI. This CDR3 comprises 14 residues. CDR3 in amino acids: CASRRTSGSVDQYF. The CDR3 DNA follows: TGTGCCAGCAGGAGGACTAGCGGGAGTGTAGACCAGTACTTC.

The V call is TRBV14, the J call TRBJ2-1; 7 bases align to TRBD1. Unmatched junction bases numbered 2, after V lost 4 bases and J lost 5 bases. The CDR3 covers 13 residues. CDR1 and CDR2 (germline): SGHDN, FVKESK. The DNA of the CDR3 is TGTGCCAGCAGCCGACAGGGAGACAATGAGCAGTTCTTC. Amino acids: CASSRQGDNEQFF.

The chain employs TRBV6-1 and TRBJ2-1; D perhaps matches TRBD1 (5 bases). V was cut by 2 bases and J by 7 bases, with 9 bases left in between. Germline lookup yields CDR1 MNHNS and CDR2 SASEGT. The CDR3 runs to 13 residues. CDR3 nucleotides: TGTGCCAGCAGTGAATGGGGCGAGAATGAGCAGTTCTTC. Its translation is CASSEWGENEQFF.

CDR3 in DNA: TGCGCCAGCAGCCGTTGGACCCTAGGGCGGGTCTACAATGAGCAGTTCTTC. Encoded protein: CASSRWTLGRVYNEQFF. The V call is TRBV5-1, the J call TRBJ2-1, with D perhaps matching TRBD2 (5 bases). Trimming shortened V by 4 bases and J by 3 bases, and 20 bases separated the two germline ends. The CDR3 length is 17 residues. Germline V gene data show CDR1 as SGHRS and CDR2 as YFSETQ.

This sequence joins TRBV10-1 and TRBJ1-1, with TRBD1 identical over 7 bases. The V and J ends lost 5 bases and 4 bases, in that order; junction bases with no gene match: 7. This CDR3 has 14 residues. Germline CDR1 reads WNHNN; CDR2 reads SYGVQD (reference sequence). The CDR3 sequence: CASSRMEGATEAFF. In DNA form, the CDR3 reads TGCGCCAGCAGTCGGATGGAGGGGGCCACTGAAGCTTTCTTT.

As to this clone: Sequence at one end of the junction differs from germline and may be a read error. The genes are TRBV4-1 and TRBJ1-2; D not certain. The CDR3 covers 13 residues. Germline V lookup: CDR1 MGHRA, CDR2 YSYEKL. CDR3 amino acids: CASSQAGWTGSLF. DNA of the CDR3: TGCGCCAGCAGCCAAGCTGGGTGGACGGGGTCCCTGTTC.

The J gene is TRBJ2-1, the V gene TRBV9; 11 nucleotides agree with TRBD2. This CDR3 comprises 15 residues. Losses at the gene ends were 2 bases for V and 8 bases for J; bases not matched to a gene: 6. Germline lookup yields CDR1 SGDLS and CDR2 YYNGEE. CDR3 nucleotide sequence: TGTGCCAGCAGCGTCTATAGCGGGGGGGCCTATGAGCAGTTCTTC. The encoded protein is CASSVYSGGAYEQFF.

The chain links TRBV10-3 to TRBJ1-3, with 7 bases fitting TRBD1. This CDR3 has 19 residues. Unmatched junction bases numbered 16, after V lost 2 bases and J lost 3 bases. The germline gives CDR1 ENHRY, CDR2 SYGVKD. CDR3 amino acids: CAISENTGGGGRIGNTIYF. CDR3 nucleotides: TGTGCCATCAGTGAGAACACCGGAGGAGGGGGCCGGATTGGAAACACCATATATTTT.

V gene TRBV27 combines with J gene TRBJ1-6; no reliable D call. This CDR3 region has 14 residues. The V end lost 2 bases, the J end lost 6 bases, and 8 bases lay between the germline ends. Germline loops: CDR1 MNHEY, CDR2 SMNVEV (reference sequence). CDR3 bases: TGTGCCAGCAGTTTACGAGAGGGTAATTCACCCCTCCACTTT. The encoded protein is CASSLREGNSPLHF.

V gene TRBV29-1 combines with J gene TRBJ2-7; D is undetermined. The CDR3 is 12 amino acids. V was shortened by 6 bases and J by 0 bases, with 9 bases between the two germline ends. CDR1 and CDR2 from the germline V gene are SQVTM and ANQGSEA. CDR3 sequence reads: CSVRDNSYEQYF. The CDR3 bases are TGCAGCGTGCGTGACAACTCCTACGAGCAGTACTTC.

The chain has TRBV30 and TRBJ2-7, with a tentative D call TRBD1 (6 bases). CDR1 and CDR2 (germline): GTSNPN, SVGIG (reference sequence). The V gene lost 3 bases and the J gene lost 2 bases, with 11 bases spanning the gap. The CDR3 has 13 amino acids. The CDR3 sequence is CAWRPGQTYEQYF. CDR3 bases: TGTGCCTGGAGACCGGGACAAACCTACGAGCAGTACTTC.

This rearrangement joins TRBV6-5 to TRBJ1-3, with D possibly matching TRBD1 (5 bases). From germline, CDR1 is MNHEY and CDR2 SVGAGI. The CDR3 length is 14 residues. V was cut by 2 bases and J by 0 bases, with 5 bases left in between. The DNA of the CDR3 is TGTGCCAGCAGTTACGACAGCTCTGGAAACACCATATATTTT. Its translation: CASSYDSSGNTIYF.

V and J are TRBV28 and TRBJ1-1, with 7 bases fitting TRBD1. Germline CDR1 is MDHEN and CDR2 is SYDVKM. V lost 6 bases, J lost 3 bases, and 7 bases stayed unmatched. The CDR3 has 14 residues. This chain's CDR3 is CASRIGGGYTEAFF. CDR3 in DNA: TGTGCCAGCAGAATAGGGGGCGGATACACTGAAGCTTTCTTT.

The J gene is TRBJ1-1, the V gene TRBV3-1 (or the pseudogene TRBV3-2); 9 bases align to TRBD1. The length of the CDR3 is 13 residues. Germline assignment: CDR1 LGHDT and CDR2 YNNKEL (reference sequence). Trimming at V came to 1 base and at J to 11 bases, leaving 5 bases not matched to a gene. The CDR3 nucleotides are TGTGCCAGCAGCCAAGGCGGGGACAGGGCGGCTTTCTTT. This gives the protein CASSQGGDRAAFF.

The chain recombines TRBV19 with TRBJ2-3; D may be TRBD2 (5 bases). With 6 bases removed from V and 5 bases from J, the gap between germline ends came to 24 bases. This CDR3 has 17 residues. Germline V lookup: CDR1 LNHDA, CDR2 SQIVND (reference sequence). The CDR3: CASSPRVGYSREDTQYF. CDR3 bases: TGTGCCAGTAGCCCGCGGGTCGGCTACTCCCGTGAAGATACGCAGTATTTT. Full variable domain (rest looked up from reference TRBV19 and TRBJ2-3): DGGITQSPKYLFRKEGQNVTLSCEQNLNHDAMYWYRQDPGQGLRLIYYSQIVNDFQKGDIAEGYSVSREKKESFPLTVTSAQKNPTAFYLCASSPRVGYSREDTQYFGPGTRLTVL.

The sample holds one count of this clone. V usage is TRBV9 and J usage is TRBJ2-5; 7 bases align to TRBD2. Trimming at V came to 3 bases and at J to 2 bases, leaving 10 bases not matched to a gene. The CDR3 is 16 amino acids. Germline V gene sequence: CDR1 SGDLS, CDR2 YYNGEE. CDR3 amino acids: CASSATPASGQETQYF. The CDR3 nucleotides read TGTGCCAGCAGCGCGACTCCAGCTAGCGGACAAGAGACCCAGTACTTC.

This rearrangement joins TRBV19 to TRBJ2-7, with TRBD1 matching over 9 bases. The junction had 8 bases not matched to a gene; V was cut back by 5 bases and J by 0 bases. CDR1 is LNHDA and CDR2 is SQIVND in the germline V gene (reference sequence). This CDR3 has 16 amino acids. CDR3 in DNA: TGTGCCAGTAGTGCCCAGGACAGGGGAAGCTCCTACGAGCAGTACTTC. Its translation is CASSAQDRGSSYEQYF.

The chain employs TRBV6-5 and TRBJ1-1; D is perhaps TRBD1 (5 bases). V was pared by 6 bases and J by 5 bases, with 13 bases between. This CDR3 comprises 13 residues. Germline V gives CDR1 MNHEY, CDR2 SVGAGI. The DNA for the CDR3 is TGTGCCAGCAGGGCTACAGGCGTTACTGAAGCTTTCTTT. Its translation: CASRATGVTEAFF.

This chain joins TRBV9 and TRBJ1-5, with 7 bases identical to TRBD1. Trimming cost V 4 bases and J 3 bases; bases outside gene matches: 7. CDR3 length: 15 amino acids. Germline loops: CDR1 SGDLS, CDR2 YYNGEE. CDR3 region: CASSSSGTANQPQHF. The CDR3, as DNA: TGTGCCAGCAGCAGCTCCGGGACAGCCAATCAGCCCCAGCATTTT.